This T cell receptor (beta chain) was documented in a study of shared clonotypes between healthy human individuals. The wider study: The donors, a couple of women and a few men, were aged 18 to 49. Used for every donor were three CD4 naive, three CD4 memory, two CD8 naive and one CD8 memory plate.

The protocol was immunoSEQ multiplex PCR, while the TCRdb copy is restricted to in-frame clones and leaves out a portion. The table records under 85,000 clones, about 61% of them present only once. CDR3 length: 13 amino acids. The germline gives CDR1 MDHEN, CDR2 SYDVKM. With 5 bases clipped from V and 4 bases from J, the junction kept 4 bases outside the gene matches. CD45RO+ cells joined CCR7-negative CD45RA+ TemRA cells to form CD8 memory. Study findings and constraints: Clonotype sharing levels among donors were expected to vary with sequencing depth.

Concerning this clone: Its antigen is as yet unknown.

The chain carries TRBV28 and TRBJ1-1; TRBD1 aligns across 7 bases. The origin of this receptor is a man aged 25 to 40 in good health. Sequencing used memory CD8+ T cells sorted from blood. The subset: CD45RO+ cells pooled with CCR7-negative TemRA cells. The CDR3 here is CASSLRGSTEAFF. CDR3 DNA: TGTGCCAGCAGTCTCAGGGGGAGCACTGAAGCTTTCTTT.